The 21 T cell receptor beta chains presented below share a single source sample, sequenced in a study of tumor-infiltrating lymphocytes in primary liver carcinoma. From roughly 500 ng total RNA, TCR beta cDNA was generated with a primer in the constant region. ARM-PCR, slightly modified, supplied the TCR beta libraries through three nested multiplex PCR rounds. TRBV1-TRBV30 forward primers paired with a C-beta reverse primer were used in the first two PCR rounds, which ran about 11 cycles each. One entry per CDR3 protein, called by TCRdb with MiXCR from the multiplex PCR reads. This table holds 250,000 to 350,000 distinct CDR3 sequences, approximately 54% found once. Blood RNA originated from unsorted whole blood, with germline DNA additionally extracted. The specimen was peripheral blood. The receptor source for this set is a woman younger than 45 with primary liver carcinoma and hepatitis B virus infection.

At least ten counts were recorded for this clonotype. The chain's CDR3 is CASSPVGASTEAFF. Written as DNA, the CDR3 is TGTGCCAGCAGCCCTGTGGGGGCGAGCACTGAAGCTTTCTTT. This rearrangement joins TRBV11-3 to TRBJ1-1, with D possibly being TRBD1 (6 bases). The CDR3 runs 14 residues. Trimming removed 5 bases at V and 4 bases at J, with 14 bases between. The germline V gene encodes CDR1 SGHNT and CDR2 YENEEA.

Points on this clonotype: This may stem from a read error, because a much larger clone lies one nucleotide away. V and J are TRBV29-1 and TRBJ1-1, with D uncertain. Looked up from germline, CDR1 is SQVTM and CDR2 is ANQGSEA. V was shortened by 3 bases and J by 10 bases, with 9 bases between the two germline ends. This CDR3 spans 10 amino acids. CDR3 region: CSVETWAAFF. The CDR3 nucleotides read TGCAGCGTTGAGACATGGGCAGCTTTCTTT. Full variable domain (missing parts from reference TRBV29-1 and TRBJ1-1): SAVISQKPSRDICQRGTSLTIQCQVDSQVTMMFWYRQQPGQSLTLIATANQGSEATYESGFVIDKFPISRPNLTFSTLTVSNMSPEDSSIYLCSVETWAAFFGQGTRLTVV.

CDR3 bases: TGTGCCAGCAGCTTGCGGGGACACACCTTTAGGGAGCAGTACTTC. This gives the protein CASSLRGHTFREQYF. The J gene is TRBJ2-7, the V gene TRBV5-4; D might be TRBD1 (6 bases). Germline V gives CDR1 SGHNT, CDR2 YYREEE (reference sequence). V was pared by 1 base and J by 7 bases, with 18 bases between. This CDR3 is 15 amino acids long.

On this clonotype itself: The junction and the germline gene differ at one end; a read error may be behind it. The genes are TRBV11-2 and TRBJ2-1; tentatively, D is TRBD2 (6 bases). Germline CDR1 is SGHAT and CDR2 is FQNNGV. This CDR3 contains 11 residues. CDR3: CTSSSTAEQLF. As DNA, the CDR3 is TGTACTAGCAGCTCAACGGCTGAGCAGCTCTTC.

A single count supports this clonotype. This chain links TRBV27 with TRBJ1-6; D not resolved. The CDR3 is 13 amino acids. The germline V gene has CDR1 MNHEY and CDR2 SMNVEV (reference sequence). Trimming took off 6 bases at V and 10 bases at J, with 13 bases between the two ends. CDR3 region: CASRAYMESPLHF. The CDR3, as DNA: TGTGCCAGCAGGGCTTACATGGAATCACCCCTCCACTTT.

Note on this clonotype: The missing conserved phenylalanine or tryptophan at the end of this CDR3 makes a read error likely. This rearrangement joins TRBV6-5 to TRBJ2-2; D is unresolved. With 5 bases removed from V and 7 bases from J, the gap between germline ends came to 17 bases. The CDR3 runs to 15 residues. Germline-derived CDR1 and CDR2 are MNHEY and SVGAGI. CDR3 DNA sequence: TGTGCCAGCAGTCCGCCGACCAGTTTGTTCGGGGAGCTGTTTTAT. Its translation is CASSPPTSLFGELFY.

The V gene is TRBV7-9, the J gene TRBJ2-2, with D tentatively TRBD2 (6 bases). CDR3 size: 16 residues. V was shortened by 6 bases and J by 5 bases, with 19 bases between the two germline ends. In germline, CDR1 is SEHNR, CDR2 FQNEAQ (reference sequence). In DNA form, the CDR3 reads TGTGCCAGCAGGCCTAGATCGGGGGATTGGACCGGGGAGCTGTTTTTT. This encodes CASRPRSGDWTGELFF.

The rearrangement joins TRBV28 to TRBJ2-1; D remains unclear. Trimming stripped 7 bases from V and 8 bases from J, with 24 bases between. The CDR3 length is 16 residues. From germline, CDR1 is MDHEN and CDR2 SYDVKM. CDR3 amino acids: CASTTTRKGIGDEQFF. The CDR3 nucleotides read TGTGCCAGCACTACCACGCGAAAGGGTATTGGTGATGAGCAGTTCTTC.

The genes are TRBV7-9 and TRBJ2-7; tentatively, D is TRBD2 (5 bases). The CDR3 has 14 residues. The V and J ends lost 4 bases and 2 bases respectively, with 12 bases between them. Germline V gene data show CDR1 as SEHNR and CDR2 as FQNEAQ (reference sequence). CDR3 in amino acids: CASSSTLGTYEQYF. Written as DNA, the CDR3 is TGTGCCAGCAGCTCAACACTAGGAACCTACGAGCAGTACTTC.

Comment on this clonotype: The junction does not match germline at one end; this may be a read error. V gene TRBV11-2 combines with J gene TRBJ2-7; 8 bases line up with TRBD2. CDR3 length equals 17 residues. In germline, CDR1 is SGHAT, CDR2 FQNNGV. The CDR3 protein is CTSSLSVGLAGGYEQYF. The CDR3 DNA sequence: TGTACCAGCAGCTTAAGTGTTGGGCTGGCGGGAGGCTACGAGCAGTATTTC.

V is TRBV2 and J is TRBJ1-5; 10 nucleotides align to TRBD1. Germline loops: CDR1 SNHLY, CDR2 FYNNEI. The V gene end was trimmed by 7 bases and the J gene end by 6 bases; junction bases not matched to a gene: 6. The CDR3 runs to 14 residues. CDR3: CASTDRGQAQPQHF. The CDR3 DNA follows: TGTGCCAGCACCGACAGGGGGCAGGCTCAGCCCCAGCATTTT.

The sample holds a few counts of this clonotype. This chain connects TRBV28 to TRBJ1-5, with a possible D match to TRBD1 (5 bases). V lost 3 bases and J lost 5, with 14 bases in between. Germline values: CDR1 MDHEN, CDR2 SYDVKM. This CDR3 region has 15 residues. CDR3 sequence (DNA): TGTGCCAGCAGTTTGTTTAGGGGTCGAGATCAGCCCCAGCATTTT. Protein: CASSLFRGRDQPQHF.

This sequence joins TRBV6-2 or TRBV6-3 and TRBJ2-1; D may be TRBD2 (7 bases). The CDR3 runs 14 residues. Trimming took 6 bases from V and 7 from J, leaving 16 bases between them. Germline CDR1 MNHEY, CDR2 SVGEGT. In DNA form, the CDR3 reads TGTGCCAGCAGATGGCGAGGGGGGGGGAATGAGCAGTTCTTC. Amino acid sequence: CASRWRGGGNEQFF.

This clonotype was found once. The chain has TRBV30 and TRBJ1-5; D is possibly TRBD2 (5 bases). The DNA end lines up better with TRBJ2-3; the J call may be wrong. This CDR3 has 13 amino acids. Germline assignment: CDR1 GTSNPN and CDR2 SVGIG (reference sequence). The CDR3 sequence: CAWSVRGHQPQYF. Written as DNA, the CDR3 is TGTGCCTGGAGTGTACGAGGGCATCAGCCCCAGTATTTT.

In the case of this clonotype: The conserved phenylalanine or tryptophan normally closing the CDR3 is absent here, so this likely arose from a read error. Because the CDR3's place on the DNA is in doubt, the DNA is left out and the CDR3 is given as listed by TCRdb. The chain carries TRBV4-1 and TRBJ2-7; the table's D gene call, TRBD1, was not cross checked with the DNA. CDR1 is MGHRA and CDR2 is YSYEKL in the germline V gene. The CDR3 is made up of 15 amino acids, end residues included. CDR3: CASSRLQGEPCEQHS.

This clonotype was observed a handful of times. CDR3 in amino acids: CASSQGRLVNQPQHF. The CDR3 DNA sequence: TGTGCCAGCAGTCAGGGGCGTTTGGTCAATCAGCCCCAGCATTTT. V is TRBV12-3 or TRBV12-4 and J is TRBJ1-5; D might be TRBD1 (6 bases). V shed 5 bases and J shed 3 bases, with 14 bases lying between them. The CDR3 has 15 amino acids.

Details on this clonotype: A much larger clone differs from this one at a single base, so this may be a read error. The chain recombines TRBV4-1 with TRBJ2-7, with TRBD2 matching 8 bases. Looked up from germline, CDR1 is MGHRA and CDR2 is YSYEKL. The CDR3 has 16 amino acids. The CDR3 region has the DNA TGCGCCAGCGGCCAAGGACCGGGACTAGGGGCCTACGAGCAGTACTTC. Amino acid sequence: CASGQGPGLGAYEQYF.

Ten or more counts support this clonotype. The chain combines TRBV11-3 with TRBJ1-3, with D unresolved. The germline CDR1 and CDR2 sequences are SGHNT and YENEEA. Trimming pared 1 base from V and 8 bases from J, leaving 3 bases between. The CDR3 contains 11 residues. The CDR3 DNA reads TGTGCCAGCAGCTTAGGTCACACCATATATTTT. Protein: CASSLGHTIYF.

This clonotype was recorded a few times. In DNA form, the CDR3 reads TGTGCCACCAGTGATCCAAACAGCTACGAGCAGTACTTC. Protein sequence: CATSDPNSYEQYF. The gene calls are TRBV24-1 and TRBJ2-7; no clear D gene. Germline-derived CDR1 and CDR2 are KGHDR and SFDVKD. The CDR3 has 13 amino acids. V gave up 3 bases and J gave up 3 bases, with 8 bases separating them.

This clonotype showed up many times. The genes are TRBV5-5 and TRBJ1-1; TRBD1 agrees at 7 bases. Germline V gene sequence: CDR1 SGHKS, CDR2 YYEKEE (reference sequence). Unmatched junction bases numbered 8, after V lost 4 bases and J lost 5 bases. This CDR3 contains 14 residues. CDR3 coding DNA: TGTGCCAGCAGCCCGACAGGGAAAGGGACTGAAGCTTTCTTT. Its protein is CASSPTGKGTEAFF.

The V gene is TRBV6-2 or TRBV6-3, the J gene TRBJ2-1; 7 positions match TRBD2. J lost 10 bases, V lost 5 bases, and 17 bases had no gene match. From germline, CDR1 is MNHEY and CDR2 SVGEGT. CDR3 size: 16 residues. This CDR3 reads CASSPNLLARGFEQFF. The DNA for the CDR3 is TGTGCCAGCAGTCCGAACTTACTAGCGAGGGGTTTCGAGCAGTTCTTC.